This T cell receptor (beta chain) was sequenced during a study of vaccination effects on CD4 cells after COVID-19. Ahead of sequencing, the ViraFEST assay grew antigen-specific CD4+ T cells using viral peptide pools. CD4+ T cells were isolated after roughly nine days of culture. Vaccination of participants consisted of two doses of either the BNT162b2 or mRNA-1273 vaccine. This clone was seen a few times. What it binds is unknown. Per the germline V gene, CDR1 is SGHTA and CDR2 is FQGNSA. The germline V and J ends were trimmed by 3 bases and 4 bases, with 9 bases remaining between them. The CDR3 has 13 residues. The method was immunoSEQ multiplex PCR; TCRdb's version includes in-frame clones alone and lacks a portion of them. The sample has roughly 71,000 clones, roughly four fifths seen once.

The sequences come from CD4+ T cells from PBMCs cultured with HCoV-229E spike peptides, collected after COVID-19 vaccination. The source is a human donor who received a COVID-19 vaccine. This rearrangement joins TRBV7-2 to TRBJ1-1, with D tentatively TRBD1 (6 bases). The CDR3 bases are TGTGCCAGCAGCTTTGGACAGAGCACTGAAGCTTTCTTT. Amino acid sequence: CASSFGQSTEAFF.